The next 25 T cell receptor beta chains were all read from a single sample in a study of glioma-infiltrating T cells after dendritic cell vaccination. Specified time point: after dendritic cell vaccination, including at tumor progression/relapse. TCRdb keeps only in-frame clones here, not all; method: immunoSEQ multiplex PCR. This table has under 130,000 clones, 90% appearing once. The material sequenced was blood, taken after dendritic cell vaccination. The origin of the receptors is a human donor with glioblastoma.

The chain couples TRBV11-3 to TRBJ2-2, with D tentatively TRBD2 (7 bases). The CDR3 is 16 amino acids. V was trimmed by 1 base and J by 6 bases, leaving 15 bases between them. Germline CDR1 SGHNT, CDR2 YENEEA. This CDR3 reads CASSLAGGPQPGELFF. CDR3 in DNA: TGTGCCAGCAGCTTAGCGGGGGGCCCTCAGCCCGGGGAGCTGTTTTTT.

The V gene is TRBV5-4, the J gene TRBJ2-2; 8 bases fit TRBD2. Germline V gives CDR1 SGHNT, CDR2 YYREEE (reference sequence). This CDR3 has 15 residues. J gave up 0 bases and V 4 bases, and 2 bases lay outside the gene matches. The CDR3 region has the DNA TGTGCCAGCAGCGGGGGACTAGCGAACACCGGGGAGCTGTTTTTT. This sequence encodes CASSGGLANTGELFF.

The chain couples TRBV2 to TRBJ1-6; D may be TRBD1 (6 bases). Trimming removed 8 bases at V and 13 bases at J, with 18 bases between. This CDR3 spans 13 amino acids. CDR1 SNHLY and CDR2 FYNNEI come from the germline V gene. CDR3 region: CASEGDTGSPLHF. In DNA form, the CDR3 reads TGTGCCAGCGAGGGGGACACTGGTTCGCCCCTCCACTTT.

The chain combines TRBV7-2 with TRBJ2-1; 14 nucleotides line up with TRBD2. Germline-derived CDR1 and CDR2 are SGHTA and FQGNSA. V lost 5 bases to trimming and J lost 12 bases; unmatched junction nucleotides: 6. The CDR3 has 14 amino acids. DNA for the CDR3: TGTGCCAGCAGCACCGGGACTAGCGGGAGCGGGCAGTTCTTC. Translation gives CASSTGTSGSGQFF.

The V call is TRBV5-1, the J call TRBJ2-7; TRBD1 matches at 7 bases. Losses at the gene ends were 3 bases for V and 5 bases for J; bases not matched to a gene: 8. The CDR3 is 14 amino acids. Germline loops: CDR1 SGHRS, CDR2 YFSETQ. The CDR3 DNA reads TGCGCCAGCAGCTCCGGGACAGTTGGGAACGAGCAGTACTTC. Its protein is CASSSGTVGNEQYF.

DNA of the CDR3: TGCGCCAGCAGCGCGGGGGTGCCCAACCCTTCAAGCTCCTACAATGAGCAGTTCTTC. It codes for CASSAGVPNPSSSYNEQFF. The chain is built from TRBV5-1 and TRBJ2-1, with 7 bases lining up with TRBD2. Germline CDR1 is SGHRS and CDR2 is YFSETQ. This CDR3 comprises 19 residues. The junction had 16 bases not matched to a gene; V was cut back by 4 bases and J by 0 bases.

V gene TRBV6-5 combines with J gene TRBJ1-2; the D gene is possibly TRBD1 (6 bases). The CDR3 contains 15 residues. Trimming removed 5 bases from V and 0 bases from J, with 13 bases in between. CDR1 is MNHEY, CDR2 SVGAGI, per germline. Written as DNA, the CDR3 is TGTGCCAGCAGTGTAAGAAGGACAGCTAACTATGGCTACACCTTC. Protein: CASSVRRTANYGYTF.

The chain combines TRBV5-1 with TRBJ2-2; D might be TRBD1 (6 bases). Trimming stripped 0 bases from V and 3 bases from J, with 6 bases between. Germline CDR1 reads SGHRS; CDR2 reads YFSETQ. The CDR3 totals 14 residues. The CDR3 nucleotides read TGCGCCAGCAGCTTGGACAGGGACACCGGGGAGCTGTTTTTT. This gives the protein CASSLDRDTGELFF.

The chain recombines TRBV19 with TRBJ1-1; D not certain. CDR1 is LNHDA and CDR2 is SQIVND in the germline V gene (reference sequence). The CDR3 loop spans 15 amino acids. V gave up 0 bases and J gave up 4 bases, with 12 bases separating them. The DNA of the CDR3 is TGTGCCAGTAGTATAGATCAGCGCCTCCTCACTGAAGCTTTCTTT. It codes for CASSIDQRLLTEAFF. Full variable domain (rest looked up from reference TRBV19 and TRBJ1-1): DGGITQSPKYLFRKEGQNVTLSCEQNLNHDAMYWYRQDPGQGLRLIYYSQIVNDFQKGDIAEGYSVSREKKESFPLTVTSAQKNPTAFYLCASSIDQRLLTEAFFGQGTRLTVV.

The gene calls are TRBV27 and TRBJ2-5, with 10 bases matching TRBD1. Germline trimming cut 6 bases from V and 5 bases from J; bases unmatched to any gene: 9. The CDR3 loop spans 15 amino acids. Germline V CDR1 and CDR2: MNHEY, SMNVEV (reference sequence). The CDR3 DNA reads as TGTGCCAGCAGCCCCGGGACAGGGGCGGGGGAGACCCAGTACTTC. Protein product: CASSPGTGAGETQYF.

The V gene is TRBV18, the J gene TRBJ2-1; 9 bases match TRBD2. Losses at the gene ends were 3 bases for V and 4 bases for J; bases not matched to a gene: 7. The germline V gene encodes CDR1 KGHSH and CDR2 LQKENI. The CDR3 loop spans 16 amino acids. CDR3 in amino acids: CASSPSTSGVYNEQFF. The CDR3, as DNA: TGTGCCAGCTCACCCTCGACTAGCGGAGTATACAATGAGCAGTTCTTC.

The CDR3 sequence is CASSYTQVTETQYF. For the CDR3, the DNA is TGTGCCAGCAGTTATACACAGGTGACAGAGACCCAGTACTTC. This rearrangement joins TRBV6-6 to TRBJ2-5; D is perhaps TRBD1 (5 bases). The CDR3 length is 14 residues. V was trimmed by 3 bases and J by 4 bases, leaving 12 bases between them. Germline values: CDR1 MNHNY, CDR2 SVGAGI (reference sequence).

This clone occurred a few times. J is TRBJ1-5 and V is TRBV2; no clear D gene. Germline-derived CDR1 and CDR2 are SNHLY and FYNNEI. Trimming removed 3 bases from V and 5 bases from J, with 8 bases in between. CDR3 length equals 13 residues. The CDR3 sequence: CASSEREDQPQHF. CDR3 in DNA: TGTGCCAGCAGTGAGAGGGAGGATCAGCCCCAGCATTTT.

This chain uses TRBV19 with TRBJ1-2, with 9 bases aligning to TRBD1. This CDR3 region has 15 residues. The germline gives CDR1 LNHDA, CDR2 SQIVND (reference sequence). J was trimmed by 5 bases and V by 3 bases; bases with no gene match: 7. Here the CDR3 reads CASSISTGGHYGYTF. The CDR3 coding sequence is TGTGCCAGTAGTATTTCGACAGGGGGTCATTATGGCTACACCTTC.

The rearrangement joins TRBV2 to TRBJ1-1; TRBD1 is a possible D gene (6 bases). V dropped 3 bases and J dropped 10 bases, with 12 bases sitting between them. Germline lookup yields CDR1 SNHLY and CDR2 FYNNEI. The CDR3 is made up of 12 amino acids. The CDR3 region is CASSDRGFGAFF. CDR3 in DNA: TGTGCCAGCAGTGACAGGGGTTTTGGAGCTTTCTTT. The complete variable domain, with remaining parts taken from reference TRBV2 and TRBJ1-1, reads EPEVTQTPSHQVTQMGQEVILRCVPISNHLYFYWYRQILGQKVEFLVSFYNNEISEKSEIFDDQFSVERPDGSNFTLKIRSTKLEDSAMYFCASSDRGFGAFFGQGTRLTVV.

This CDR3 is CASSLRTGMEETQYF. As DNA, the CDR3 is TGCGCCAGCAGCTTGCGGACAGGGATGGAGGAGACCCAGTACTTC. The J gene is TRBJ2-5, the V gene TRBV5-1, with 8 bases matching TRBD1. This CDR3 is 15 amino acids long. Germline V gives CDR1 SGHRS, CDR2 YFSETQ. Trimming removed 1 base from V and 5 bases from J; junction bases left unmatched: 7. The complete variable domain, with remaining parts taken from reference TRBV5-1 and TRBJ2-5, reads KAGVTQTPRYLIKTRGQQVTLSCSPISGHRSVSWYQQTPGQGLQFLFEYFSETQRNKGNFPGRFSGRQFSNSRSEMNVSTLELGDSALYLCASSLRTGMEETQYFGPGTRLLVL.

The chain joins TRBV18 to TRBJ2-7, with D possibly TRBD1 on 6 matching bases. Trimming took 3 bases from V and 4 from J, leaving 16 bases between them. The CDR3 loop spans 15 amino acids. Looked up from germline, CDR1 is KGHSH and CDR2 is LQKENI. The CDR3 coding sequence is TGTGCCAGCTCACCCCACGCCCAGGGGTCGTACGAGCAGTACTTC. Amino acid sequence: CASSPHAQGSYEQYF.

This chain links TRBV7-9 with TRBJ1-3; 7 bases match TRBD1. The J segment lost 16 bases and the V segment lost 1 base, leaving 7 bases of the junction unmatched. This CDR3 comprises 12 residues. The germline V gene encodes CDR1 SEHNR and CDR2 FQNEAQ (reference sequence). Here the CDR3 DNA reads TGTGCCAGCAGCTTAGAACAGGGGCATCCGTATTTT. Amino acids: CASSLEQGHPYF.

The rearrangement links TRBV6-5 to TRBJ2-1, with D maybe TRBD2 (6 bases). Germline V CDR1 and CDR2: MNHEY, SVGAGI. This CDR3 region has 15 residues. Trimming removed 6 bases at V and 0 bases at J, with 12 bases between. The CDR3, as DNA: TGTGCCAGCAGATTTCTAGCGACCTCCTACAATGAGCAGTTCTTC. Translation: CASRFLATSYNEQFF.

The chain uses TRBV2 and TRBJ1-1; TRBD1 matches at 9 bases. With 7 bases clipped from V and 4 bases from J, the junction kept 10 bases outside the gene matches. The CDR3 covers 15 residues. The germline V gene has CDR1 SNHLY and CDR2 FYNNEI. For the CDR3, the DNA is TGTGCCAGCACTCAAGAGGGGACAGGGATCACTGAAGCTTTCTTT. Its translation is CASTQEGTGITEAFF. Variable domain in full (rest from reference TRBV2 and TRBJ1-1): EPEVTQTPSHQVTQMGQEVILRCVPISNHLYFYWYRQILGQKVEFLVSFYNNEISEKSEIFDDQFSVERPDGSNFTLKIRSTKLEDSAMYFCASTQEGTGITEAFFGQGTRLTVV.

V gene TRBV5-4 combines with J gene TRBJ2-7; 13 nucleotides line up with TRBD2. CDR1 and CDR2 (germline): SGHNT, YYREEE (reference sequence). V lost 3 bases and J lost 3; bases outside the gene matches: 3. This CDR3 contains 15 residues. The CDR3 region is CASSSGTSGNYEQYF. CDR3 DNA sequence: TGTGCCAGCAGCTCCGGGACTAGCGGGAACTACGAGCAGTACTTC.

V gene TRBV5-1 combines with J gene TRBJ1-1; no definite D call. V shed 1 base and J shed 4 bases, with 8 bases lying between them. CDR1 and CDR2 from the germline V gene are SGHRS and YFSETQ. The CDR3 covers 13 residues. The CDR3 nucleotides read TGCGCCAGCAGCTTGCCCCGAGGCACTGAAGCTTTCTTT. Its translation is CASSLPRGTEAFF.

The chain uses TRBV2 and TRBJ2-1, with TRBD2 identical over 9 bases. Germline lookup yields CDR1 SNHLY and CDR2 FYNNEI. V was clipped by 2 bases and J by 7 bases; unmatched bases: 6. This CDR3 region has 15 residues. The DNA of the CDR3 is TGTGCCAGCAGTGAATGGGTAGCGGGAGTAAATGAGCAGTTCTTC. This translates into CASSEWVAGVNEQFF. The full variable domain, in which reference TRBV2 and TRBJ2-1 provide the parts outside the CDR3, is EPEVTQTPSHQVTQMGQEVILRCVPISNHLYFYWYRQILGQKVEFLVSFYNNEISEKSEIFDDQFSVERPDGSNFTLKIRSTKLEDSAMYFCASSEWVAGVNEQFFGPGTRLTVL.

The gene calls are TRBV18 and TRBJ2-5; no clear D. The CDR3 has 14 amino acids. The V and J ends lost 0 bases and 0 bases respectively, with 5 bases between them. Germline CDR1 and CDR2: KGHSH and LQKENI. The DNA of the CDR3 is TGTGCCAGCTCACCACCGGCCAACCAAGAGACCCAGTACTTC. Its protein product is CASSPPANQETQYF.

The chain uses TRBV6-6 and TRBJ1-1; TRBD1 matches 10 bases. The trim removed 8 bases at V and 3 bases at J, leaving 9 bases unmatched. CDR3 size: 15 residues. Germline V gene data show CDR1 as MNHNY and CDR2 as SVGAGI (reference sequence). In DNA form, the CDR3 reads TGTGCCAGCTGTGACAGGGGGCTAGGGTACACTGAAGCTTTCTTT. This encodes CASCDRGLGYTEAFF.